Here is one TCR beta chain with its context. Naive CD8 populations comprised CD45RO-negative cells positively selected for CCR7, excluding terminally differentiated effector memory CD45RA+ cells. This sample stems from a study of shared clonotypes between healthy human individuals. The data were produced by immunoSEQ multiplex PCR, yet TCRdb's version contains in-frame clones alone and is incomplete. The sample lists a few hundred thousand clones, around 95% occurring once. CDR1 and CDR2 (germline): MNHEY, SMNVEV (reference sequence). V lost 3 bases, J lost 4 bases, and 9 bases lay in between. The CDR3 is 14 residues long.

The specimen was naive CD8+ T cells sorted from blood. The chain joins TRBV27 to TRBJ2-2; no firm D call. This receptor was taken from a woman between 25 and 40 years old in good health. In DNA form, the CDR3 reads TGTGCCAGCAGTTTTATGGGTAGCACCGGGGAGCTGTTTTTT. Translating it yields CASSFMGSTGELFF.